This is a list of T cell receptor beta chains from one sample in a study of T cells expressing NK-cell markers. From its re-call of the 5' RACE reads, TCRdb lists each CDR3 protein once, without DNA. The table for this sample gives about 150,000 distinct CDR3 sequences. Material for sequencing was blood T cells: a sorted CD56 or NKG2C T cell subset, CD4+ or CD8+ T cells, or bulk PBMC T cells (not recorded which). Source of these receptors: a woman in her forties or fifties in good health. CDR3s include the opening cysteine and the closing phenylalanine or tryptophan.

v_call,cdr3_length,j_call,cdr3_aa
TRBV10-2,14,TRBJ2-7,CASSAGQGTYEQYF
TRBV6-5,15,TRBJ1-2,CASSYGSGQGYGYTF
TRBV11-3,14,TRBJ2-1,CASSSTNKQDEQFF
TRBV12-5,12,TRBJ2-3,CASGPGVVEQYF
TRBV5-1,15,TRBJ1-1,CASSPGSSVNTEAFF
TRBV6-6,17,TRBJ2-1,CASSYSGSRLADNEQFF
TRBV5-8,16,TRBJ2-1,CASSPFGTSGYNEQFF
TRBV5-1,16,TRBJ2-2,CASSLVSRPNTGELFF
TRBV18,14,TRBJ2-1,CASSPPGQFDEQFF
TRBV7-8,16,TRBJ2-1,CASRTPEREPYNEQFF
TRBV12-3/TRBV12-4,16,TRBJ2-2,CASSPTGGFYTGELFF
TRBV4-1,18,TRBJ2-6,CASSHLLGQGRLANVLTF
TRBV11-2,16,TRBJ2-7,CASSLGVAGGFYEQYF
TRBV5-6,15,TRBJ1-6,CASSFRSFGHSPLHF
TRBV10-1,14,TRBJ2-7,CASSDRRETYEQYF
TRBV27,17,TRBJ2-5,CASSSPLAGATRETQYF
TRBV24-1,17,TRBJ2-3,CATSDPSGTTYSDTQYF
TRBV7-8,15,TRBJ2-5,CASSWDGMPQETQYF
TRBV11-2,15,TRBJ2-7,CASSSPIAGNYEQYF
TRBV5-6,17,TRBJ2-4,CASSLGGQGEWIDIQYF
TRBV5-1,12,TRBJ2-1,CASSTEGPEQFF
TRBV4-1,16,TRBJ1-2,CASSQGTTGGNYGYTF
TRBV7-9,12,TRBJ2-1,CATGLAWNEQFF
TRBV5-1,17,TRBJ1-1,CASSLAPSGRMNTEAFF
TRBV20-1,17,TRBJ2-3,CSAPYWGLAGRTDTQYF
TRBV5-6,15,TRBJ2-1,CASSLINGVYNEQFF
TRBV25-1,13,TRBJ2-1,CASGRGRVSEQFF
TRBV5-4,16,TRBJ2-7,CASSLVLAGNSYEQYF
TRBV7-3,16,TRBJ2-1,CASRPTSGRAYNEQFF
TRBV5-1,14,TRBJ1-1,CASSFSPGGVEAFF
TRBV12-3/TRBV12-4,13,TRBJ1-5,CATKGDSNQPQHF
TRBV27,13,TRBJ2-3,CASSSGGPDTQYF
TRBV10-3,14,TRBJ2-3,CAISEAYGTYTQYF
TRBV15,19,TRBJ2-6,CATSRDVEGLNLWANVLTF
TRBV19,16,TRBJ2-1,CASINDPLAGNNEQFF
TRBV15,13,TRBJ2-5,CATSRDRGETQYF
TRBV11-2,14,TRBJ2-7,CASSFGQGSYEQYF
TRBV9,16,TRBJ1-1,CASSVVERTRNTEAFF
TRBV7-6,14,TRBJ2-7,CASSGGLAGVEQYF
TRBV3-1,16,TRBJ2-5,CASSQAGTSGSETQYF
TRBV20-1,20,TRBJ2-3,CSATTVLAGDPSVYADTQYF
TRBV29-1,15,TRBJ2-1,CSVDWQREGRNEQFF
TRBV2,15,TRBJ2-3,CASGVAGEITDTQYF
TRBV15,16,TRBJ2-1,CATSRLLGTPGGEQFF
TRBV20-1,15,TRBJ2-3,CSVRGAGGSTDTQYF